The rows below give T cell receptor beta chains drawn from one sample of a study of T cell repertoires in cytomegalovirus infection. TCRdb redid the calling of the reads with MiXCR, one entry per CDR3 protein. Of 300,000 or so distinct CDR3 sequences listed, about 25% were seen once; the top ten hold approximately 15%. The sequenced sample was PBMCs. The receptor set was obtained from a human donor in good health (CMV status not recorded). Some clones in this sample may be carry-over from other donors' samples. The CDR3 runs from the conserved cysteine through the conserved F or W. D genes are given only for firm matches. The size entry is marked missing in some rows and otherwise reads once, few, many or a size class.

TRBV12-3/TRBV12-4	many	-	TRBJ1-5	TGTGCCAGCAGCGACAGGAGTTATCAGCCCCAGCATTTT	CASSDRSYQPQHF
TRBV15	-	TRBD1	TRBJ1-1	TGTGCCACCAGCAGAGAATTTGGCAGGGGGGTCATGAACACTGAAGCTTTCTTT	CATSREFGRGVMNTEAFF
TRBV29-1	-	TRBD1	TRBJ1-1	TGCAGCGTTGAGGGACAGGGAGTCACTGAAGCTTTCTTT	CSVEGQGVTEAFF
TRBV27	few	TRBD1	TRBJ2-7	TGTGCCAGCAGTTTATCTCACTGGACAGGGGGCTACGAGCAGTACTTC	CASSLSHWTGGYEQYF
TRBV14	-	-	TRBJ1-4	TGTGCCAGCAGCCAAGAATGGGGGATTAATGAAAAACTGTTTTTT	CASSQEWGINEKLFF
TRBV5-1	-	TRBD2	TRBJ2-1	TGCGCCAGCAGCTTGGACGCGGGAGGCTACAATGAGCAGTTCTTC	CASSLDAGGYNEQFF
TRBV7-6	-	TRBD1	TRBJ2-7	TGTGCCAGCATCTCGACAGGGACGGTAGCCTACGAGCAGTACTTC	CASISTGTVAYEQYF
TRBV19	-	-	TRBJ2-1	TGTGCCAGTCGGTCGCGTCCTGCCCCCAATGAGCAGTTCTTC	CASRSRPAPNEQFF
TRBV20-1	-	-	TRBJ2-2	TGCAGTGCTAGAGATGTCAGACCTGGCGGGGAGCTGTTTTTT	CSARDVRPGGELFF
TRBV20-1	once	-	TRBJ1-2	TGCAGTGGCCGGCCCACGGGATTGAGCGGCTACACCTTC	CSGRPTGLSGYTF
TRBV27	-	-	TRBJ1-5	TGTGCCAGCAGGGGCGGGTTTGCGAGCAATCAGCCCCAGCATTTT	CASRGGFASNQPQHF
TRBV5-1	-	-	TRBJ2-1	TGCGCCAGCAGCTCCGTCGGGGGTTTTGGCAATGAGCAGTTCTTC	CASSSVGGFGNEQFF
TRBV2	once	TRBD1	TRBJ1-2	TGTGCCAGCAGTAACCGGGACAGGCTCTATGGCTACACCTTC	CASSNRDRLYGYTF
TRBV5-4	-	TRBD2	TRBJ2-3	TGTGCCAGCACCACCCAGCGGGGGGTCGATACGCAGTATTTT	CASTTQRGVDTQYF
TRBV19	-	-	TRBJ2-6	TGTGCCAGTACTCCACTACGACAGAACTCTGGGGCCAACGTCCTGACTTTC	CASTPLRQNSGANVLTF
TRBV29-1	few	-	TRBJ2-7	TGCAGCGTTGTGACAGCTCTCTACGAGCAGTACTTC	CSVVTALYEQYF
TRBV5-4	-	-	TRBJ1-6	TGTGCCAGCAGCTTGGAGCTCAGGACCCCCCTCCACTTT	CASSLELRTPLHF
TRBV29-1	few	-	TRBJ2-1	TGCAGCGTTATGGAGGGGCACATCGATGAGCAGTTCTTC	CSVMEGHIDEQFF
TRBV7-3	many	TRBD2	TRBJ2-2	TGTGCCAGCAGCTTAACTAGCGGGGGGGCCCGTGCCGGGGAGCTGTTTTTT	CASSLTSGGARAGELFF
TRBV20-1	few	-	TRBJ2-7	TGCAGTCCCCTCGAAGGGTCTGCGGGAAGTTTCTACGAGCAGTACTTC	CSPLEGSAGSFYEQYF
TRBV28	-	-	TRBJ2-3	TGTGCCAGCAGGATGACAGGTACAGATACGCAGTATTTT	CASRMTGTDTQYF
TRBV7-8	-	TRBD2	TRBJ2-3	TGTGCCAGCAGCTTAGAACTAGCGGGAGTGGGCACAGATACGCAGTATTTT	CASSLELAGVGTDTQYF
TRBV29-1	-	-	TRBJ2-5	TGCAGCGTCACCGAGGGGGGAGAGACCCAGTACTTC	CSVTEGGETQYF
TRBV7-2	many	-	TRBJ2-7	TGTGCCAGCAGCTTATGGGCAGGGCGCTACGAGCAGTACTTC	CASSLWAGRYEQYF
TRBV7-2	many	-	TRBJ2-7	TGTGCCAGCAGCCCCGGCGCAGCCCCCTACGAGCAGTACTTC	CASSPGAAPYEQYF